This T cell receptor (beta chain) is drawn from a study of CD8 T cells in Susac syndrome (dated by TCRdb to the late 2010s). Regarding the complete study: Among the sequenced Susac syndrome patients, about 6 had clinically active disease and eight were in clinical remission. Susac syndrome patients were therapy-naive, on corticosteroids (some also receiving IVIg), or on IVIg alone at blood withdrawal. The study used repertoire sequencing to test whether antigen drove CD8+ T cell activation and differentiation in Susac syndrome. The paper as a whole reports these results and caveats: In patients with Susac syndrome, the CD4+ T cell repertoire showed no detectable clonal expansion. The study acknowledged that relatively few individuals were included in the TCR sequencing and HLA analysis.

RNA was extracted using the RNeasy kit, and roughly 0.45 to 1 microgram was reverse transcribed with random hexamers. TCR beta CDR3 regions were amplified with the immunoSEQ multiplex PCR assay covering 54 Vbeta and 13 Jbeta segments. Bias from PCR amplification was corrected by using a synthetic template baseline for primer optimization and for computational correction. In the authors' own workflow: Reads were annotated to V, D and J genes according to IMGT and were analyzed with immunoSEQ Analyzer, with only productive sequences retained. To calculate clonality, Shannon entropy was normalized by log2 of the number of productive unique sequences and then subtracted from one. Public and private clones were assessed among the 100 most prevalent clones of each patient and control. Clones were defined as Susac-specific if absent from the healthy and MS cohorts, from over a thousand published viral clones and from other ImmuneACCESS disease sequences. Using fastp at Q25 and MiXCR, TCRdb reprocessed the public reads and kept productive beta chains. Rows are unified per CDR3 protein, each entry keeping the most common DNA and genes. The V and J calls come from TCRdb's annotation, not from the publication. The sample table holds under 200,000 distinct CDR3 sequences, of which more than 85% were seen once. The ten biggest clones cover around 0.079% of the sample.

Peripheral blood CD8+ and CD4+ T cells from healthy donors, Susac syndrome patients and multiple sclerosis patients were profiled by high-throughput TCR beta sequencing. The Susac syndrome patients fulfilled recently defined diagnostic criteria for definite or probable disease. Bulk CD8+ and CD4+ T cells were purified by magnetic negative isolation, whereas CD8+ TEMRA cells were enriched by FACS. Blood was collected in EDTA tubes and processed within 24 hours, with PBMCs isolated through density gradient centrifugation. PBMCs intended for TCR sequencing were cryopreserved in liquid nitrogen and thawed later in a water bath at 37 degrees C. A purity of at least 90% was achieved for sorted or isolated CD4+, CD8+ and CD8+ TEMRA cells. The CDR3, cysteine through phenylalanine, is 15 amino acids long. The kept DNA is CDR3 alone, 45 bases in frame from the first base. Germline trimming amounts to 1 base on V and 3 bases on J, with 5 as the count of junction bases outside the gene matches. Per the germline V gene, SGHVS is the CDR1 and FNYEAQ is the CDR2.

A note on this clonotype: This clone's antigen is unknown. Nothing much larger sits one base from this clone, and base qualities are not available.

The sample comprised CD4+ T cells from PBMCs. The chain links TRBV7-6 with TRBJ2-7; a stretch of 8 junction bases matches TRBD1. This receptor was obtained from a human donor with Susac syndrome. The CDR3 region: CASSLGQGKDYEQYF. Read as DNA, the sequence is TGTGCCAGCAGCTTAGGACAGGGGAAAGACTACGAGCAGTACTTC.